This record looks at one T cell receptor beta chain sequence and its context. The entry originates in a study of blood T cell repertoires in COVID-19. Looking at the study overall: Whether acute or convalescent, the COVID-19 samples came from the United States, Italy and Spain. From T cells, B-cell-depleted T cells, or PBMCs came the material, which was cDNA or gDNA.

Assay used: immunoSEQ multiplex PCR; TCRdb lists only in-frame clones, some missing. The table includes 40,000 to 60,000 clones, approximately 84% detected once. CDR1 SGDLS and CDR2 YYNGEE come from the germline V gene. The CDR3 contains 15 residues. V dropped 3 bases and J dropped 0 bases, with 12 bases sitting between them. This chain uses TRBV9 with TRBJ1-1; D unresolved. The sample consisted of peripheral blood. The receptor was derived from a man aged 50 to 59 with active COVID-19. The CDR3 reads CASSGGGNMNTEAFF. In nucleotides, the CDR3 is TGTGCCAGCAGCGGTGGAGGGAATATGAACACTGAAGCTTTCTTT.